This T cell receptor beta chain was identified during a study of radiotherapy plus CTLA-4 blockade in lung cancer. TCRdb's table, derived via immunoSEQ multiplex PCR, lists solely in-frame clones and lacks some. The sample carries roughly 100,000 clones, over 65% recorded once. Trimming took off 5 bases at V and 1 base at J, with 11 bases between the two ends. Germline V gene data show CDR1 as SGHVS and CDR2 as FQNEAQ. The CDR3 totals 14 residues. This TCR was sampled from a human donor with non-small cell lung cancer that progressed on radiotherapy plus ipilimumab. Some clones in this sample may be carry-over from other donors' samples. Sequencing used peripheral blood, obtained from a patient treated with radiotherapy plus ipilimumab. This chain uses TRBV7-8 with TRBJ2-5; perhaps TRBD1 as D (6 bases). The CDR3 sequence is CASSQGTPQETQYF. CDR3 DNA sequence: TGTGCCAGCAGCCAAGGGACACCCCAAGAGACCCAGTACTTC.